This TCR beta chain came from a study of T-cell reconstitution after alpha-beta-depleted transplantation in children. The V gene's germline CDR1 is KGHDR and CDR2 SFDVKD. With 4 bases clipped from V and 3 bases from J, the junction kept 2 bases outside the gene matches. The length of the CDR3 is 15 residues. As for this clonotype: Its matching antigen is unknown.

Unique molecular identifiers were incorporated during preparation of the TCRbeta library. TCRdb processed the PCR reads anew with MiXCR; each CDR3 protein has one entry. The sample has hundreds of thousands of distinct CDR3 sequences; roughly 15% are singletons. Notes on the study in general: It was newly produced T cells that mostly accounted for T-cell counts and diversity one year after transplant.

The sample was PBMCs, mostly from graft donor cells, taken 360 days after TCRalphabeta/CD19-depleted stem cell transplant. This receptor was obtained from a boy in the first two years of life who had a stem cell transplant for Wiskott-Aldrich syndrome, so the T cells may come from the graft donor. The V and J genes are TRBV24-1 and TRBJ2-5; 12 bases are shared with TRBD2. The CDR3 spells CATSDRTSGKETQYF. As DNA, the CDR3 is TGTGCCACCAGTGACCGGACTAGCGGGAAAGAGACCCAGTACTTC.